These 20 T cell receptor beta chains were sequenced from one sample in a study of CD4 T cells in relation to SARS-CoV-2 and coronaviruses. Unexposed donor CD4+ T cells date from about 2011-2018, before the COVID-19 pandemic. CD4+ T cells were isolated from the cells after 10 days of culture. The data were produced by immunoSEQ multiplex PCR, yet TCRdb's version contains in-frame clones alone and is incomplete. The table lists roughly 20,000 clones, about three fifths of them singletons. Their antigens are not known. Sequencing was done on a sample of CD4+ T cells from PBMCs, cultured in vitro. These receptors were obtained from a human donor in good health.

Only a few counts were recorded for this clone. The rearrangement joins TRBV29-1 to TRBJ1-2; the match to TRBD1 covers 7 bases. This CDR3 comprises 14 residues. Germline values: CDR1 SQVTM, CDR2 ANQGSEA. The J segment lost 8 bases and the V segment lost 0 bases, leaving 9 bases of the junction unmatched. DNA of the CDR3: TGCAGCGTTGAAGAAATGACAGGGCCGAGGGGCTACACCTTC. Amino acid sequence: CSVEEMTGPRGYTF. Using reference TRBV29-1 and TRBJ1-2 for the parts outside the CDR3, the full variable domain is SAVISQKPSRDICQRGTSLTIQCQVDSQVTMMFWYRQQPGQSLTLIATANQGSEATYESGFVIDKFPISRPNLTFSTLTVSNMSPEDSSIYLCSVEEMTGPRGYTFGSGTRLTVV.

This chain joins TRBV9 and TRBJ2-2, with a possible D match to TRBD2 (5 bases). V was trimmed by 0 bases and J by 6 bases, leaving 9 bases between them. Germline V gene data show CDR1 as SGDLS and CDR2 as YYNGEE. The CDR3 covers 14 residues. The CDR3, as DNA: TGTGCCAGCAGCGTAGAGGTTAGCGCCGGGGAGCTGTTTTTT. This codes for CASSVEVSAGELFF.

The CDR3 loop is CASSESPILGNTEAFF. DNA of the CDR3: TGTGCCAGCAGCGAAAGCCCTATTCTGGGGAACACTGAAGCTTTCTTT. This chain connects TRBV9 to TRBJ1-1; D is uncertain. CDR3 length: 16 amino acids. With 3 bases removed from V and 1 base from J, the gap between germline ends came to 16 bases. Per the germline V gene, CDR1 is SGDLS and CDR2 is YYNGEE.

The chain's CDR3 is CASRTHSAGTRFGELFF. CDR3 nucleotide sequence: TGTGCCAGCAGGACTCACTCGGCCGGGACTAGGTTCGGGGAGCTGTTTTTT. This chain links TRBV27 with TRBJ2-2; 8 bases line up with TRBD2. Germline V gives CDR1 MNHEY, CDR2 SMNVEV (reference sequence). The CDR3 consists of 17 residues. V lost 6 bases, J lost 7 bases, and 16 bases stayed unmatched.

V and J are TRBV21-1 and TRBJ1-5; the table's D call of TRBD1 was not tested on the DNA. TRBV21-1 is labeled a pseudogene. The CDR3 spans 18 residues. The CDR3 nucleotides read TGTGCCAGCAGCAAAGTACCACCACCCAGGGATAGCAATCAGCCCCAGCATTTT. This encodes CASSKVPPPRDSNQPQHF.

This clone has a handful of counts. The rearrangement links TRBV6-1 to TRBJ1-2; no definite D call. The V gene's germline CDR1 is MNHNS and CDR2 SASEGT. Trimming pared 2 bases from V and 0 bases from J, leaving 10 bases between. This CDR3 region has 15 residues. In DNA form, the CDR3 reads TGTGCCAGCAGTGAACTGTCAGGACCTAACTATGGCTACACCTTC. It is translated as CASSELSGPNYGYTF.

V and J are TRBV5-6 and TRBJ1-3; a possible D gene is TRBD1 (5 bases). Trimming took 5 bases from V and 1 from J, leaving 13 bases between them. Germline CDR1 reads SGHDT; CDR2 reads YYEEEE. CDR3 length: 15 amino acids. CDR3 sequence: CASSGRGFSGNTIYF. The CDR3 DNA reads as TGTGCCAGCAGTGGACGGGGGTTTTCTGGAAACACCATATATTTT.

The V gene is TRBV2, the J gene TRBJ2-3; TRBD2 aligns across 7 bases. CDR3 length equals 14 residues. The germline gives CDR1 SNHLY, CDR2 FYNNEI. Trimming removed 10 bases from V and 1 base from J; junction bases left unmatched: 8. The CDR3 reads CATTAGSGTDTQYF. CDR3 DNA: TGTGCCACCACAGCGGGGAGCGGCACAGATACGCAGTATTTT.

This CDR3 reads CASSHEHRWGTF. As DNA, the CDR3 is TGCGCCAGCAGCCACGAACACAGGTGGGGGACCTTC. The genes are TRBV4-3 and TRBJ1-2; possible D gene TRBD1, 5 bases. The V gene's germline CDR1 is LGHNA and CDR2 YSLEER. This CDR3 spans 12 amino acids. Trimming took off 3 bases at V and 14 bases at J, with 16 bases between the two ends.

The chain uses TRBV5-1 and TRBJ2-5, with 9 bases matching TRBD2. CDR1 is SGHRS, CDR2 YFSETQ, per germline. The CDR3 runs 16 residues. Trimming took 3 bases from V and 2 from J; bases not matched to a gene: 8. This chain's CDR3 is CASSSRTSASQETQYF. CDR3 sequence (DNA): TGCGCCAGCAGCTCCCGGACTAGCGCGTCTCAAGAGACCCAGTACTTC.

This clone was seen just once. CDR3 in DNA: TGTGCCAGTACCCCCGGGGGAAACACCATATATTTT. It is translated as CASTPGGNTIYF. This chain joins TRBV19 and TRBJ1-3; D gene ambiguous. V lost 7 bases, J lost 4 bases, and 8 bases lay in between. Germline V CDR1 and CDR2: LNHDA, SQIVND (reference sequence). The CDR3 is 12 amino acids.

In its sample, this clone was seen a few times. One end of the junction is discordant with germline, which a read error may explain. This sequence joins TRBV5-3 and TRBJ1-5; TRBD1 aligns across 9 bases. TRBV5-3 is an open reading frame, and its role is uncertain. The CDR3 spans 13 residues. CDR3 protein: CARSLSPRDRVVF. CDR3 nucleotide sequence: TGTGCCAGAAGCTTGTCACCCCGGGACAGGGTGGTTTTT.

The V call is TRBV10-2, the J call TRBJ1-5; D possibly corresponds to TRBD1 (6 bases). Trimming cost V 10 bases and J 6 bases, with 19 bases left between them. The V gene's germline CDR1 is WSHSY and CDR2 SAAADI. This CDR3 is 14 amino acids long. CDR3 sequence (DNA): TGCGCCACCAAACTTCCCGGCAGGGGTCAGCCCCAGCATTTT. Protein product: CATKLPGRGQPQHF.

The chain employs TRBV19 and TRBJ1-4, with 8 positions matching TRBD1. The V and J ends lost 4 bases and 0 bases, in that order; junction bases with no gene match: 4. There are 16 residues in the CDR3. Germline CDR1 LNHDA, CDR2 SQIVND (reference sequence). The chain's CDR3 is CASSNDRGATNEKLFF. DNA for the CDR3: TGTGCCAGTAGTAACGACAGGGGCGCAACTAATGAAAAACTGTTTTTT.

V usage is TRBV3-1 (or the pseudogene TRBV3-2) and J usage is TRBJ2-4; tentative D call: TRBD1 (6 bases). There are 15 residues in the CDR3. The V end was cut by 1 base, the J end by 4 bases, with 11 bases between. Germline V gene lookup returns CDR1 LGHDT and CDR2 YNNKEL (reference sequence). This chain's CDR3 is CASSQGGGVKNIQYF. The CDR3, as DNA: TGTGCCAGCAGCCAAGGAGGGGGAGTTAAAAACATTCAGTACTTC.

J is TRBJ2-2 and V is TRBV5-1; 10 bases map to TRBD2. CDR3 length: 16 residues. The germline V gene has CDR1 SGHRS and CDR2 YFSETQ. V shed 5 bases and J 0 bases; nucleotides not matched to a gene: 4. The CDR3 sequence is CASRLAGASNTGELFF. DNA of the CDR3: TGCGCCAGCAGGCTAGCGGGGGCCTCGAACACCGGGGAGCTGTTTTTT.

The chain uses TRBV5-6 and TRBJ2-1, with D perhaps being TRBD1 or TRBD2 (6 bases each). From germline, CDR1 is SGHDT and CDR2 YYEEEE. Trimming left V 4 bases short and J 7 bases short, with 24 bases between. CDR3 size: 17 residues. The DNA for the CDR3 is TGTGCCAGCAGCGGATGGGGTATGGCGGGACAAGGGAATGAGCAGTTCTTC. It is translated as CASSGWGMAGQGNEQFF.

In this sample, this clone turned up once. V and J are TRBV4-1 and TRBJ1-4; D might be TRBD1 (6 bases). V dropped 1 base and J dropped 8 bases, with 26 bases sitting between them. Germline CDR1 and CDR2: MGHRA and YSYEKL. This CDR3 is 19 amino acids long. The CDR3 region is CASSQGIGGGLPVWEKLFF. The DNA for the CDR3 is TGCGCCAGCAGCCAAGGCATCGGGGGCGGGCTACCAGTATGGGAAAAACTGTTTTTT.

This chain uses TRBV4-3 with TRBJ1-2; D unresolved. Trimming removed 0 bases from V and 4 bases from J, with 6 bases in between. CDR3 length equals 13 residues. The germline gives CDR1 LGHNA, CDR2 YSLEER. The CDR3, as DNA: TGCGCCAGCAGCCAAGAACGCGGCTATGGCTACACCTTC. It yields the protein CASSQERGYGYTF.

Remarks on this clone: The same CDR3 also results from other DNA sequences found in this sample. This chain joins TRBV9 and TRBJ2-7; TRBD2 aligns across 8 bases. V shed 0 bases, J shed 6 bases, and the junction held 2 bases outside the gene matches. CDR1 and CDR2 from the germline V gene are SGDLS and YYNGEE. This CDR3 has 13 amino acids. The CDR3 here is CASSVGTSGEQYF. The CDR3 bases are TGTGCCAGCAGCGTAGGTACTAGCGGCGAGCAGTACTTC.